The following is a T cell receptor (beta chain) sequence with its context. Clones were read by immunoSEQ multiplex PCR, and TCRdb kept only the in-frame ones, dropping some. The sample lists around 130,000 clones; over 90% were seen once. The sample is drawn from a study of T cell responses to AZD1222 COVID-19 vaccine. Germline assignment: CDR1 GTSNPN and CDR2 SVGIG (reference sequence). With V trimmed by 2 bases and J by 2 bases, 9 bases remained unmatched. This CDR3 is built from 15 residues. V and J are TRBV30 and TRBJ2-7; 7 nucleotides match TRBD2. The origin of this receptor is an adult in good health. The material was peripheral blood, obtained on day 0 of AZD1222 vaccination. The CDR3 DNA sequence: TGTGCCTGGAGTAAGATAGCTAGCGGAACCTACGAGCAGTACTTC. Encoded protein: CAWSKIASGTYEQYF.